The entry below gives a single T cell receptor beta chain sequence along with its context. This specimen comes from a study of control samples from healthy donors and cancer patients. The CDR3 has 13 residues. Trimming removed 6 bases from V and 3 bases from J; junction bases left unmatched: 6. CDR1 is SQVTM, CDR2 ANQGSEA, per germline. Using immunoSEQ multiplex PCR, the repertoire was profiled, and TCRdb retains in-frame clones only, with some absent. This table holds approximately 150,000 clones, 90% to 95% found once. This receptor was obtained from a man aged 60-69 years with colorectal cancer. The sample taken for sequencing was PBMCs. The rearrangement uses TRBV29-1 and TRBJ2-7, with 9 bases identical to TRBD1. In DNA form, the CDR3 reads TGCAGCGTCGCCCCGACAGGGGGCTACGAGCAGTACTTC. Its protein product is CSVAPTGGYEQYF.